This TCR beta chain emerged from a study of T cell responses to AZD1222 COVID-19 vaccine. Repertoires were generated with immunoSEQ multiplex PCR, while TCRdb's copy carries only in-frame clones and drops some. Among 90,000 to 150,000 clones listed, 87% were seen once. The specimen comprised peripheral blood, sampled 28 days after the second AZD1222 dose. The receptor comes from an adult who received the AZD1222 COVID-19 vaccine.

CDR3 in amino acids: CASSTGTGAYEQYF. The CDR3 DNA reads TGTGCCAGCTCAACCGGGACGGGAGCCTACGAGCAGTACTTC. The chain has TRBV18 and TRBJ2-7; D is possibly TRBD2 (6 bases). The CDR3 sequence is 14 residues long. Trimming removed 5 bases from V and 2 bases from J, with 13 bases in between. Germline loops: CDR1 KGHSH, CDR2 LQKENI.